The entry below describes one TCR beta chain. This sample is part of a study of control samples from healthy donors and cancer patients. Sequencing used immunoSEQ multiplex PCR; TCRdb keeps in-frame clones, though not all of them. The data contain 160,000 or so clones, over 90% of them seen just once; the ten biggest clones take up approximately 1%. The sample comprised blood. The receptor's source is a woman aged 25 to 39 in good health.

The CDR3 coding sequence is TGTGCCAGCAGTCAACAGGGGCGGTCCCTCCACTTT. Protein: CASSQQGRSLHF. V gene TRBV2 combines with J gene TRBJ1-6; TRBD1 aligns across 7 bases. This CDR3 contains 12 residues. Germline loops: CDR1 SNHLY, CDR2 FYNNEI. Trimming removed 5 bases from V and 14 bases from J; junction bases left unmatched: 6.